Given below is one T cell receptor beta chain in context. The entry originates in a study of control samples from healthy donors and cancer patients. Clones were sequenced by immunoSEQ multiplex PCR, and TCRdb holds only the in-frame ones, with some missing. The sample lists 20,000 to 30,000 clones, about 81% occurring once. With 6 bases removed from V and 9 bases from J, the gap between germline ends came to 5 bases. The CDR3 is 10 amino acids. The gene calls are TRBV12-3 or TRBV12-4 and TRBJ2-2; no firm D call. Sequenced sample: PBMCs. This clonotype was sampled from a man aged 55 to 70 with colorectal cancer. The CDR3 region has the DNA TGTGCCAGCAGGTTTCGGGAGCTGTTTTTT. Translated, it gives CASRFRELFF.